This T cell receptor beta chain came from a study of control samples from healthy donors and cancer patients. The CDR3 runs 14 residues. The V segment lost 6 bases and the J segment 4 bases; nucleotides outside the gene matches: 3. Germline V CDR1 and CDR2: WSHSY, SAAADI. The assay was immunoSEQ multiplex PCR, and TCRdb's table has in-frame clones only and misses some. The table includes roughly 130,000 clones, approximately 90% detected once. The V call is TRBV10-2, the J call TRBJ2-1; 10 nucleotides align to TRBD1. The sample comprised blood. The TCR comes from a man aged 18 to 30 in good health. The CDR3 reads CASSRDRGYNEQFF. Here the CDR3 DNA reads TGCGCCAGCAGCCGGGACAGGGGTTACAATGAGCAGTTCTTC.